A single sample is the source of the 5 T cell receptor beta chains below, sequenced in a study of CD8 T cells in Susac syndrome. Reverse transcription used about 0.45 to 1 ug RNA and random hexamers. TCRdb called the immunoSEQ multiplex PCR reads again in MiXCR, with one record for every CDR3 protein. Of 150,000 or so distinct CDR3 sequences detected, over 85% appear once; the ten largest clones hold over 0.11%. Material for sequencing was CD4+ T cells from PBMCs. These receptors were obtained from a human donor in good health.

This sequence joins TRBV21-1 and TRBJ1-1; TRBD1, as called in the table, went unchecked against the DNA. TRBV21-1 is tagged as a pseudogene. This CDR3 spans 18 amino acids. For the CDR3, the DNA is TGTGCCAGCAGCACGACCGGGACAGAGACTGAAAGAGACACTGAAGCTTTCTTT. Translated: CASSTTGTETERDTEAFF.

V and J are TRBV29-1 and TRBJ1-4; D possibly corresponds to TRBD1 (5 bases). The CDR3 has 13 amino acids. V was trimmed by 4 bases and J by 4 bases, leaving 10 bases between them. The germline V gene has CDR1 SQVTM and CDR2 ANQGSEA. The CDR3 sequence is CSVGTQGNEKLFF. The CDR3 coding sequence is TGCAGCGTTGGAACTCAGGGTAATGAAAAACTGTTTTTT.

As for this clonotype: An end of the junction does not agree with germline; a read error may underlie this. The genes are TRBV7-2 and TRBJ1-2; D unclear. Germline lookup yields CDR1 SGHTA and CDR2 FQGNSA. The CDR3 loop spans 13 amino acids. The CDR3, as DNA: TGTGCCAGCAGCTTAGACGGAGGGCAGAGGTTCTGCTTC. Amino acid sequence: CASSLDGGQRFCF.

This clonotype was found once. The chain has TRBV7-3 and TRBJ2-5; 8 bases map to TRBD2. CDR3 size: 16 residues. With 2 bases clipped from V and 2 bases from J, the junction kept 7 bases outside the gene matches. In germline, CDR1 is SGHTA, CDR2 FQGTGA. The CDR3 coding sequence is TGTGCCAGCAGCTTAGGAGCGGGGGCCCGGCAAGAGACCCAGTACTTC. This sequence encodes CASSLGAGARQETQYF.

This sequence joins TRBV29-1 and TRBJ1-1; 8 nucleotides match TRBD1. The germline V gene encodes CDR1 SQVTM and CDR2 ANQGSEA. CDR3 size: 13 residues. Trimming cost V 7 bases and J 5 bases; bases outside gene matches: 9. CDR3 sequence (DNA): TGCAGCGCACAAGGACAGGGAAAGACTGAAGCTTTCTTT. It translates to CSAQGQGKTEAFF.